The 27 T cell receptor beta chains given below trace back to one sample, sequenced in a study of PD-1 blockade in classical Hodgkin lymphoma. Only in-frame clones appear in the TCRdb table, and some are missing; sequencing was by immunoSEQ multiplex PCR. The repertoire includes tens of thousands of clones, over 75% of them detected once, and about 18% sits in the top ten. The time point: cycle 4 day 1 (C4D1), after 5 to 7 weeks of nivolumab. Every patient experienced relapse after autologous stem cell transplantation, and brentuximab vedotin exposure varied. The sample consisted of peripheral blood mononuclear cells (PBMCs), taken before the fourth cycle of nivolumab. The source of these receptors is a human donor with classical Hodgkin lymphoma.

This chain's CDR3 is CASSHTGFDEQYF. CDR3 bases: TGCGCCAGCAGCCATACGGGCTTCGACGAGCAGTACTTC. This chain uses TRBV4-1 with TRBJ2-7; D gene uncertain. The CDR3 contains 13 residues. CDR1 and CDR2 from the germline V gene are MGHRA and YSYEKL. Trimming removed 3 bases at V and 5 bases at J, with 11 bases between.

The chain couples TRBV5-1 to TRBJ1-2; TRBD1 matches at 7 bases. Per the germline V gene, CDR1 is SGHRS and CDR2 is YFSETQ. The CDR3 is 13 residues long. Trimming took 5 bases from V and 4 from J; bases not matched to a gene: 5. CDR3 sequence: CASSSGQLYGYTF. CDR3 nucleotide sequence: TGCGCCAGCAGTTCGGGACAGCTCTATGGCTACACCTTC.

Comments on this clone: This same CDR3 is encoded by further DNA sequences in the sample. The chain is built from TRBV4-1 and TRBJ2-3; D is ambiguous. The CDR3 has 14 residues. Trimming shortened V by 0 bases and J by 3 bases, and 7 bases separated the two germline ends. Germline CDR1 reads MGHRA; CDR2 reads YSYEKL. CDR3 protein: CASSQDLRTDTQYF. The CDR3 DNA sequence: TGCGCCAGCAGCCAAGATCTTAGGACAGATACGCAGTATTTT.

Details on this clone: The identical CDR3 is also encoded by other nucleotide sequences in the sample. The V gene is TRBV5-6, the J gene TRBJ2-7, with D perhaps TRBD1 or TRBD2 (6 bases each). Germline V CDR1 and CDR2: SGHDT, YYEEEE. The CDR3 sequence is 16 residues long. Trimming cost V 1 base and J 0 bases, with 14 bases left between them. The CDR3 protein is CASSLKFSGASYEQYV. Here the CDR3 DNA reads TGTGCCAGCAGCTTGAAATTTTCGGGGGCCTCCTACGAGCAGTACGTC.

The gene calls are TRBV6-1 and TRBJ1-1, with a weak D call TRBD1 (5 bases). The CDR3 has 13 amino acids. Germline V gene data show CDR1 as MNHNS and CDR2 as SASEGT. Trimming left V 7 bases short and J 4 bases short, with 13 bases between. Here the CDR3 DNA reads TGTGCCAGCACCCGAGGGGAAAGCACTGAAGCTTTCTTT. Encoded protein: CASTRGESTEAFF.

The chain links TRBV15 to TRBJ1-1, with D hard to call. V was trimmed by 0 bases and J by 0 bases, leaving 5 bases between them. Germline V gene sequence: CDR1 LNHNV, CDR2 YYDKDF (reference sequence). The CDR3 runs 14 residues. CDR3 region: CATSRDTMNTEAFF. In DNA, the CDR3 is TGTGCCACCAGCAGAGATACCATGAACACTGAAGCTTTCTTT.

The chain carries TRBV14 and TRBJ2-1, with 7 bases lining up with TRBD2. The V gene's germline CDR1 is SGHDN and CDR2 FVKESK. The CDR3 extends over 13 amino acids. V lost 4 bases to trimming and J lost 9 bases; unmatched junction nucleotides: 6. CDR3 coding DNA: TGTGCCAGCAGCCTCATGGGGGGGGGTGAGCAGTTCTTC. This encodes CASSLMGGGEQFF.

The CDR3 DNA reads as TGTGCCAGCAGTTCCACGCGGCCCGGCTACACCTTC. It is translated as CASSSTRPGYTF. This chain connects TRBV28 to TRBJ1-2; D is uncertain. Germline CDR1 and CDR2: MDHEN and SYDVKM. V was clipped by 4 bases and J by 8 bases, with 11 bases between them. The CDR3 loop spans 12 amino acids.

The chain combines TRBV19 with TRBJ2-2; the match to TRBD1 covers 8 bases. The length of the CDR3 is 15 residues. With V trimmed by 4 bases and J by 4 bases, 5 bases remained unmatched. Germline CDR1 and CDR2: LNHDA and SQIVND (reference sequence). In nucleotides, the CDR3 is TGTGCCAGTAGTACCGGGACAGGAGTCACCGGGGAGCTGTTTTTT. Its translation: CASSTGTGVTGELFF.

The chain combines TRBV11-3 with TRBJ1-6; D is uncertain. The V and J ends lost 0 bases and 9 bases respectively, with 9 bases between them. Germline V gives CDR1 SGHNT, CDR2 YENEEA. This CDR3 has 14 amino acids. The CDR3 protein is CASSLDRRSSPLHF. CDR3 DNA sequence: TGTGCCAGCAGCTTAGATAGAAGGTCTTCACCCCTCCACTTT.

This rearrangement joins TRBV11-2 to TRBJ2-5, with 9 bases that match TRBD1. Germline V lookup: CDR1 SGHAT, CDR2 FQNNGV. The V gene end was trimmed by 1 base and the J gene end by 6 bases; junction bases not matched to a gene: 6. The CDR3 sequence is 15 residues long. The CDR3 protein is CASSLVRDRVKTQYF. For the CDR3, the DNA is TGTGCCAGCAGCTTAGTAAGGGACAGGGTAAAGACCCAGTACTTC.

This clone was recorded once. This chain links TRBV2 with TRBJ1-1; TRBD1 aligns across 7 bases. CDR3 length: 16 amino acids. Germline values: CDR1 SNHLY, CDR2 FYNNEI. The V gene end was trimmed by 5 bases and the J gene end by 4 bases; junction bases not matched to a gene: 13. The CDR3 DNA is TGTGCCAGCAGTAGGGACAGCGCATCCACGGGCACTGAAGCTTTCTTT. Its translation: CASSRDSASTGTEAFF. The whole variable domain, remainder taken from reference TRBV2 and TRBJ1-1, is EPEVTQTPSHQVTQMGQEVILRCVPISNHLYFYWYRQILGQKVEFLVSFYNNEISEKSEIFDDQFSVERPDGSNFTLKIRSTKLEDSAMYFCASSRDSASTGTEAFFGQGTRLTVV.

The V gene is TRBV4-1, the J gene TRBJ1-3, with TRBD1 as a possible D gene (5 bases). Germline values: CDR1 MGHRA, CDR2 YSYEKL. The CDR3 totals 17 residues. Trimming took 0 bases from V and 0 from J, leaving 12 bases between them. As DNA, the CDR3 is TGCGCCAGCAGCCAAGAGGGGCGCAGCAGCTCTGGAAACACCATATATTTT. Translating gives CASSQEGRSSSGNTIYF.

Turning to this clone: Germline and junction disagree at one end, which may indicate a read error. The gene calls are TRBV9 and TRBJ2-1; a possible D gene is TRBD2 (6 bases). The CDR3 runs 15 residues. Germline V CDR1 and CDR2: SGDLS, YYNGEE. The CDR3 coding sequence is TGTGCCAGCAGCGTAGGGGCGGGGACCTACGATGAGCAGTTCTTC. Amino acid sequence: CASSVGAGTYDEQFF.

V gene TRBV6-1 combines with J gene TRBJ2-7, with D tentatively TRBD1 or TRBD2 (6 bases each). V dropped 3 bases and J dropped 2 bases, with 11 bases sitting between them. This CDR3 is built from 14 residues. CDR1 and CDR2 (germline): MNHNS, SASEGT. The CDR3 nucleotides are TGTGCCAGCAGTGAGAGGGGGGCTCCCTACGAGCAGTACTTC. Translation gives CASSERGAPYEQYF.

The chain couples TRBV5-6 to TRBJ1-4; no reliable D call. Trimming took off 3 bases at V and 6 bases at J, with 15 bases between the two ends. Germline V lookup: CDR1 SGHDT, CDR2 YYEEEE. The CDR3 contains 15 residues. The DNA for the CDR3 is TGTGCCAGCAGCTCAATCCCGGGCACGCATGAAAAACTGTTTTTT. As protein: CASSSIPGTHEKLFF.

V and J are TRBV28 and TRBJ1-5; TRBD1 matches at 8 bases. Trimming took 5 bases from V and 4 from J; bases not matched to a gene: 7. The CDR3 consists of 15 residues. The germline gives CDR1 MDHEN, CDR2 SYDVKM. CDR3 bases: TGTGCCAGCAGTACCGGGACAGGCTGGAATCAGCCCCAGCATTTT. It specifies CASSTGTGWNQPQHF.

In its sample, this clone was seen a few times. The chain employs TRBV2 and TRBJ2-7; no definite D call. V lost 6 bases to trimming and J lost 1 base, with 7 bases between them. CDR1 and CDR2 from the germline V gene are SNHLY and FYNNEI. This CDR3 contains 12 residues. The DNA for the CDR3 is TGTGCCAGCAGAAAGGGATCCTACGAGCAGTACTTC. Encoded protein: CASRKGSYEQYF.

This clone occurred a few times. The genes are TRBV6-1 and TRBJ1-1; the D is unclear. The CDR3 length is 13 residues. CDR1 is MNHNS and CDR2 is SASEGT in the germline V gene. The ends were cut back, 0 bases at V and 1 base at J, with 3 bases in the middle. The CDR3 DNA reads TGTGCCAGCAGTGAAGCTCGGAACACTGAAGCTTTCTTT. Its protein is CASSEARNTEAFF.

This chain uses TRBV7-2 with TRBJ1-1, with D possibly matching TRBD1 (6 bases). CDR1 and CDR2 (germline): SGHTA, FQGNSA. V lost 2 bases and J 6 bases, leaving 16 bases between the germline ends. The CDR3 totals 15 residues. The CDR3 region is CASSLHRAPVSEAFF. CDR3 nucleotides: TGTGCCAGCAGCTTACACAGGGCACCCGTGTCTGAAGCTTTCTTT.

This chain links TRBV6-1 with TRBJ2-7, with a weak D call TRBD2 (6 bases). The length of the CDR3 is 15 residues. Looked up from germline, CDR1 is MNHNS and CDR2 is SASEGT. V was shortened by 5 bases and J by 2 bases, with 16 bases between the two germline ends. Written as DNA, the CDR3 is TGTGCCAGCAGTCCATCCGGGACTCTACCCTACGAGCAGTACTTC. Translated, it gives CASSPSGTLPYEQYF.

The chain uses TRBV19 and TRBJ2-1; D is unresolved. Deletions cut 3 bases from V and 8 bases from J, with 5 bases between. CDR1 LNHDA and CDR2 SQIVND come from the germline V gene (reference sequence). The CDR3 has 11 amino acids. The CDR3 DNA reads TGTGCCAGTAGTATGGTGGATGAGCAGTTCTTC. Amino acids: CASSMVDEQFF.

The chain has TRBV19 and TRBJ2-1; D unclear. The CDR3 is 13 amino acids. In germline, CDR1 is LNHDA, CDR2 SQIVND (reference sequence). V was cut by 3 bases and J by 6 bases, with 9 bases left in between. DNA for the CDR3: TGTGCCAGTAGTATGGGCAGCAGCAATGAGCAGTTCTTC. Residues: CASSMGSSNEQFF.

This rearrangement joins TRBV18 to TRBJ1-1, with 8 bases matching TRBD1. V was clipped by 3 bases and J by 2 bases; unmatched bases: 5. Germline V CDR1 and CDR2: KGHSH, LQKENI. The CDR3 extends over 15 amino acids. CDR3 bases: TGTGCCAGCTCACCCCGGACAGGGAAAAACACTGAAGCTTTCTTT. Protein sequence: CASSPRTGKNTEAFF. The variable domain in full, with the rest retrieved from reference TRBV18 and TRBJ1-1, is NAGVMQNPRHLVRRRGQEARLRCSPMKGHSHVYWYRQLPEEGLKFMVYLQKENIIDESGMPKERFSAEFPKEGPSILRIQQVVRGDSAAYFCASSPRTGKNTEAFFGQGTRLTVV.

V and J are TRBV6-5 and TRBJ2-1; the D is unclear. The CDR3 extends over 15 amino acids. V lost 2 bases, J lost 2 bases, and 10 bases lay in between. CDR1 MNHEY and CDR2 SVGAGI come from the germline V gene. The CDR3 sequence: CASSYHYNPYNEQFF. DNA for the CDR3: TGTGCCAGCAGTTACCACTATAATCCCTACAATGAGCAGTTCTTC.

There are a few counts of this clone. The rearrangement links TRBV7-2 to TRBJ1-5; D uncertain. Germline V lookup: CDR1 SGHTA, CDR2 FQGNSA. Trimming stripped 5 bases from V and 4 bases from J, with 15 bases between. The CDR3 runs to 15 residues. The CDR3 sequence: CASSPPLGMNQPQHF. The CDR3 coding sequence is TGTGCCAGCAGCCCCCCCCTGGGGATGAATCAGCCCCAGCATTTT. The full variable domain, its missing parts supplied by reference TRBV7-2 and TRBJ1-5, is GAGVSQSPSNKVTEKGKDVELRCDPISGHTALYWYRQSLGQGLEFLIYFQGNSAPDKSGLPSDRFSAERTGGSVSTLTIQRTQQEDSAVYLCASSPPLGMNQPQHFGDGTRLSIL.

The chain combines TRBV19 with TRBJ2-1, with 9 bases matching TRBD2. The CDR3 covers 14 residues. In germline, CDR1 is LNHDA, CDR2 SQIVND (reference sequence). The V and J ends lost 7 bases and 9 bases, in that order; junction bases with no gene match: 10. The CDR3 nucleotides are TGTGCCAGTAACCCGGGACTAGCTTTAGTTGAGCAGTTCTTC. Translation gives CASNPGLALVEQFF.